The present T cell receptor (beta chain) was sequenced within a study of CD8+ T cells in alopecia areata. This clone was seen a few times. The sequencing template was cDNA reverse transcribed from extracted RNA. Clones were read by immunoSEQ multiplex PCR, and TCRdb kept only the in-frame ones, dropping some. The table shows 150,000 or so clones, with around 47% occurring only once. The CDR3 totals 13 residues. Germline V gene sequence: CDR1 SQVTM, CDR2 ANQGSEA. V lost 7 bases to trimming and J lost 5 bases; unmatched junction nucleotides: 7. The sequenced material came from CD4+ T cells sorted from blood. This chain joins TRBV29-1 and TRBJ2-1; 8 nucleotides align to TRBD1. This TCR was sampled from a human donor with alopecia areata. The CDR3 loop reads CSACRDRNNEQFF. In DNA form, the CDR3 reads TGCAGCGCATGCCGGGACAGGAACAATGAGCAGTTCTTC.